This TCR beta chain came from a study of PD-1 blockade in classical Hodgkin lymphoma. Assay: immunoSEQ multiplex PCR; the TCRdb copy retains only in-frame clones and omits some. Of more than 25,000 clones listed, about 82% were seen once; the top ten hold around 0.58%. Time point here: cycle 4 day 1 (C4D1), after 5 to 7 weeks of nivolumab. Each of the patients experienced relapse following autologous stem cell transplantation, and their brentuximab vedotin exposure differed. Negative magnetic selection isolated CD4+ T cells from thawed PBMCs. Study findings and constraints: By cycle point C4D1, TCR diversity had risen significantly in CD4+ cells (but not CD8+ cells).

On this clone: Its antigen is currently unknown.

Germline loops: CDR1 SGHRS, CDR2 YFSETQ. V was pared by 4 bases and J by 4 bases, with 18 bases between. The CDR3 spans 16 residues. V gene TRBV5-1 combines with J gene TRBJ1-3; D may be TRBD1 (5 bases). The sample here was CD4+ T cells from blood, taken before the fourth cycle of nivolumab. The sequence derives from a human donor with classical Hodgkin lymphoma. This chain's CDR3 is CASSPGPAGEGNTIYF. CDR3 DNA: TGCGCCAGCAGCCCGGGACCGGCTGGGGAGGGAAACACCATATATTTT.